This TCR beta chain is drawn from a study of a mutant IDH1 vaccine in newly diagnosed glioma. Turning to the study itself: The study started vaccination 4-6 weeks after radiotherapy alone, or with temozolomide cycles. Notes on the study in general: Across multiple MHC alleles, approximately 93% of patients had vaccine-induced responses. Pseudoprogression seemed unrelated to changes in top peripheral T cell clonotypes.

Per the germline V gene, CDR1 is LNHDA and CDR2 is SQIVND (reference sequence). This CDR3 spans 14 amino acids. J was trimmed by 2 bases and V by 5 bases; bases with no gene match: 3. Sequencing was performed with immunoSEQ multiplex PCR; in TCRdb, only in-frame clones are kept and a portion is missing. Of roughly 44,000 clones listed, 65% to 90% were seen once; the top ten hold approximately 4.7%. Specified time point: week 35, safety follow-up. Doses comprised 300 ug of mutant IDH1 20-mer peptide each, plus topical imiquimod. In weeks 1, 3, 5, 7, 11, 15, 19 and 23, patients were immunized, eight times in all. Concerning this clone: Antigen specificity is unknown.

The chain couples TRBV19 to TRBJ2-7, with 10 bases lining up with TRBD2. This TCR came from a woman aged 40-49 years with glioma. Some clones in this sample may be carry-over from other donors' samples. Material: PBMCs, obtained from a glioma patient whose treatment included an IDH1 peptide vaccine. This CDR3 reads CASSWTSGTYEQYF. The CDR3 coding sequence is TGTGCCAGTAGTTGGACTAGCGGCACCTACGAGCAGTACTTC.